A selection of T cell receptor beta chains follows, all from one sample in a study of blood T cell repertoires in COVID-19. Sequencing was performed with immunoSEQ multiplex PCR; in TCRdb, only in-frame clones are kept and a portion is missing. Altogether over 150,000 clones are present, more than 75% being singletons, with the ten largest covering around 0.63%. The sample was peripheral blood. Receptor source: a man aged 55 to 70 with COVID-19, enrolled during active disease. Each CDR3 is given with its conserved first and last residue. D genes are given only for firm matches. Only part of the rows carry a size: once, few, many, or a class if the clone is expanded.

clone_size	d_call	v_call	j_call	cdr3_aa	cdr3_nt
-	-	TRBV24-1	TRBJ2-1	CATSQSLGNLGGNEQFF	TGTGCCACCAGCCAGAGTCTGGGAAATCTGGGGGGCAATGAGCAGTTCTTC
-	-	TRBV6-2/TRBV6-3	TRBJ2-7	CASSYSTYRPYEQYF	TGTGCCAGCAGTTATTCTACATACAGACCCTACGAGCAGTACTTC
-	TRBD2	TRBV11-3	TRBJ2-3	CASSLEDGLAVSTDTQYF	TGTGCCAGCAGCTTAGAGGATGGGCTAGCGGTTTCCACAGATACGCAGTATTTT
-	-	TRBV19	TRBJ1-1	CASSMGQANTEAFF	TGTGCCAGTAGTATGGGACAAGCGAACACTGAAGCTTTCTTT
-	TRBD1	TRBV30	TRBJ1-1	CAWVGAGGVGTEAFF	TGTGCCTGGGTGGGAGCAGGGGGCGTAGGGACTGAAGCTTTCTTT
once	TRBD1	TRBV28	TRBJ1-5	CASRLPGQGGRNQPQHF	TGTGCCAGCAGATTGCCGGGACAGGGAGGTCGCAATCAGCCCCAGCATTTT
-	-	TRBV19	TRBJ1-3	CASSIMGNTIYF	TGTGCCAGTAGTATTATGGGAAACACCATATATTTT
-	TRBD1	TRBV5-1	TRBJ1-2	CASSLDGGQGARGYTF	TGCGCCAGCAGCTTGGATGGAGGACAGGGGGCGCGGGGCTACACCTTC
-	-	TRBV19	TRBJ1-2	CASSPYSPTYGYTF	TGTGCCAGTAGTCCGTACAGCCCCACCTATGGCTACACCTTC
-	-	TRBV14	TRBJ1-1	CASAQRKPTGSNTEAFF	TGTGCCAGCGCACAGAGAAAACCAACAGGTTCGAACACTGAAGCTTTCTTT
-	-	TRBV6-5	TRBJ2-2	CASSFGHSRTGELFF	TGTGCCAGCAGTTTTGGACACTCGAGGACCGGGGAGCTGTTTTTT
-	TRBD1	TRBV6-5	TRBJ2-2	CASSYRGVDTGELFF	TGTGCCAGCAGCTACAGGGGCGTGGACACCGGGGAGCTGTTTTTT
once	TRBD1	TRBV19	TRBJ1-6	CASSNRGRGDGLHF	TGTGCCAGTAGTAACAGGGGCCGCGGGGATGGCCTCCACTTT
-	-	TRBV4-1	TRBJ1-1	CASSHEDRGRNTEAFF	TGCGCCAGCAGCCATGAAGACCGGGGTAGGAACACTGAAGCTTTCTTT
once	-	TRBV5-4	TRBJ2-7	CASGAGGASGYEQYF	TGTGCCAGCGGCGCAGGGGGCGCTAGCGGCTACGAGCAGTACTTC
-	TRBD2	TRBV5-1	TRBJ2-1	CASRTSGTSYNEQFF	TGCGCCAGCAGGACTAGCGGGACTTCCTACAATGAGCAGTTCTTC
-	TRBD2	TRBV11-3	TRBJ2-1	CASSSLGGGAYNEQFF	TGTGCCAGCAGCTCCCTAGGCGGGGGGGCCTACAATGAGCAGTTCTTC
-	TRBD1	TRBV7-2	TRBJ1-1	CASSRDGAGGTNTEAFF	TGTGCCAGCAGCCGCGACGGGGCAGGGGGCACGAACACTGAAGCTTTCTTT
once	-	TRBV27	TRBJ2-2	CASSSFFRGSGELFF	TGTGCCAGCAGTTCTTTTTTTAGGGGATCCGGGGAGCTGTTTTTT
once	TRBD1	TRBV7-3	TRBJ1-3	CASSQNPGQGGNTIYF	TGTGCCAGCAGCCAAAACCCGGGACAGGGCGGAAACACCATATATTTT
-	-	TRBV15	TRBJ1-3	CATSRGAANFGSGNTIYF	TGTGCCACCAGCCGCGGGGCAGCAAACTTTGGCTCTGGAAACACCATATATTTT
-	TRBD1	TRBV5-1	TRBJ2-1	CASSAGQGTNYNEQFF	TGCGCCAGCAGCGCCGGACAGGGGACTAACTACAATGAGCAGTTCTTC
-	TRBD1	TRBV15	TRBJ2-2	CATSIDRQGPSATGELFF	TGTGCCACCAGCATCGACCGACAGGGCCCCTCCGCCACCGGGGAGCTGTTTTTT
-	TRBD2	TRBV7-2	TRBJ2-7	CASSSKFASGTSRYEQYF	TGTGCCAGCAGCTCCAAGTTCGCTAGCGGGACAAGCCGCTACGAGCAGTACTTC
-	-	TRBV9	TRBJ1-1	CASSVVETAHEAFF	TGTGCCAGCAGCGTAGTTGAGACAGCCCACGAAGCTTTCTTT
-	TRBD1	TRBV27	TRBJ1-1	CASSSDLTGISTEAFF	TGTGCCAGCAGTTCGGACTTGACAGGGATCAGCACTGAAGCTTTCTTT
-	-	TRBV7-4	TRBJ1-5	CASSLQAYSHRGNQPQHF	TGTGCCAGCAGCCTACAAGCGTACTCCCATCGGGGCAATCAGCCCCAGCATTTT
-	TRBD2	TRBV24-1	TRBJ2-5	CATSGGVAGTQETQYF	TGTGCCACCAGTGGTGGGGTAGCGGGAACTCAAGAGACCCAGTACTTC
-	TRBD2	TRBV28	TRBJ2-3	CASRKAGGPTDTQYF	TGTGCCAGCAGAAAAGCGGGAGGGCCCACAGATACGCAGTATTTT
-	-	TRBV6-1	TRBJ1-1	CASTPRGVAAFF	TGTGCCAGCACCCCGCGGGGGGTGGCAGCTTTCTTT
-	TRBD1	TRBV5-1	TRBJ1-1	CASSLEGQGHTEAFF	TGCGCCAGCAGCTTGGAGGGACAGGGGCACACTGAAGCTTTCTTT
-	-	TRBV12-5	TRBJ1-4	CASGRDLLEGEKLFF	TGTGCTAGTGGTAGAGACCTACTGGAGGGTGAAAAACTGTTTTTT
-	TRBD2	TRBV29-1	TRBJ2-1	CSVEKTSGTTNEQFF	TGCAGCGTTGAAAAGACTAGCGGAACGACCAATGAGCAGTTCTTC
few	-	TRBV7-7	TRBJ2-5	CASSQLPPQRFQRETQYF	TGTGCTAGCAGCCAACTTCCGCCCCAGCGATTTCAGAGAGAGACCCAGTACTTC
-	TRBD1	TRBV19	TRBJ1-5	CASRPGQGRGNQPQHF	TGTGCCAGTAGGCCGGGACAGGGGCGCGGCAATCAGCCCCAGCATTTT
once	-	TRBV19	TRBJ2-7	CASSIGLASYEQYF	TGTGCCAGTAGTATAGGGTTAGCTTCCTACGAGCAGTACTTC
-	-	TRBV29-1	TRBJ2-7	CSVELRAEQYF	TGCAGCGTTGAGCTCAGGGCCGAGCAGTACTTC
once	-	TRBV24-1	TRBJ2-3	CATSDFSRDTQYF	TGTGCCACCAGTGATTTCTCTCGAGATACGCAGTATTTT
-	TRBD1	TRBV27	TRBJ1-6	CASTPQGAARNSPLHF	TGTGCCAGCACCCCACAGGGGGCTGCGAGGAATTCACCCCTCCACTTT
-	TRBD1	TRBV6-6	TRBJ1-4	CASSLRTPGQGREKLFF	TGTGCCAGCAGTCTCAGGACTCCGGGACAGGGACGTGAAAAACTGTTTTTT
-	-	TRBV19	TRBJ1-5	CASSKEGPRLSNQPQHF	TGTGCCAGTAGTAAAGAGGGGCCCAGGTTGAGCAATCAGCCCCAGCATTTT
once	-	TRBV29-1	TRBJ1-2	CSVDYDSYGYTF	TGCAGCGTTGATTATGACAGCTATGGCTACACCTTC
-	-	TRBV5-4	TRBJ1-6	CASNRRGLGSPLHF	TGTGCCAGCAACCGCCGAGGGCTCGGGTCACCCCTCCACTTT
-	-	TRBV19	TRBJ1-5	CASSIGQFSNQPQHF	TGTGCCAGTAGTATAGGCCAGTTTAGCAATCAGCCCCAGCATTTT
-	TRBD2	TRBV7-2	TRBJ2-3	CASSLALGLAGSTSTDTQYF	TGTGCCAGCAGCTTAGCCTTGGGACTAGCGGGAAGTACCAGCACAGATACGCAGTATTTT
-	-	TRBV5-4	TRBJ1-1	CASSLSGQGLAFF	TGTGCCAGCAGCTTGTCGGGTCAGGGCTTAGCTTTCTTT
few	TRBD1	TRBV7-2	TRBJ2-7	CASSLGRQGHEQYF	TGTGCCAGCAGCTTAGGGAGACAGGGCCACGAGCAGTACTTC
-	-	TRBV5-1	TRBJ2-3	CASREGPSTDTQYF	TGCGCCAGCAGGGAGGGGCCCTCCACAGATACGCAGTATTTT
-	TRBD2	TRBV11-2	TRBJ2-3	CASSLPGRAGVSDTQYF	TGTGCCAGCAGCCTCCCAGGTAGAGCGGGAGTATCAGATACGCAGTATTTT
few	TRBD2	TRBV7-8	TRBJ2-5	CASSRAGGDQETQYF	TGTGCCAGCAGCCGGGCGGGGGGAGATCAAGAGACCCAGTACTTC
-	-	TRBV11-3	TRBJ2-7	CASSLVGATGVFYEQYF	TGTGCCAGCAGCTTAGTAGGGGCGACAGGAGTATTTTACGAGCAGTACTTC
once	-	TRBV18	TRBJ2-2	CASSPLGTRTGELFF	TGTGCCAGCTCACCACTAGGGACTCGGACCGGGGAGCTGTTTTTT
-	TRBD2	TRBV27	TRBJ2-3	CASSLGLAGDTQYF	TGTGCCAGCAGTCTGGGACTAGCGGGAGATACGCAGTATTTT
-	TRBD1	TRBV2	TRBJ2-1	CASSEGTGVFGPSYNEQFF	TGTGCCAGCAGTGAAGGGACAGGGGTCTTTGGACCCTCCTACAATGAGCAGTTCTTC
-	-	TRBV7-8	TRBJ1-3	CASSLQTGSGNTIYF	TGTGCCAGCAGCCTCCAGACGGGATCTGGAAACACCATATATTTT
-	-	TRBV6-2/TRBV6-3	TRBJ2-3	CASSYSGGVRPDTQYF	TGTGCCAGCAGTTACTCTGGCGGGGTTCGCCCAGATACGCAGTATTTT
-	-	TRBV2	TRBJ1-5	CASSVIRNQPQHF	TGTGCCAGCAGTGTAATCCGGAATCAGCCCCAGCATTTT
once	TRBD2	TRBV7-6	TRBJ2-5	CASSRGRPSGGEETQYF	TGTGCCAGCAGCCGTGGCCGGCCTAGCGGGGGAGAAGAGACCCAGTACTTC
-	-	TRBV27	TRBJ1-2	CASSLSGRNYGYTF	TGTGCCAGCAGTTTATCTGGCAGAAACTATGGCTACACCTTC